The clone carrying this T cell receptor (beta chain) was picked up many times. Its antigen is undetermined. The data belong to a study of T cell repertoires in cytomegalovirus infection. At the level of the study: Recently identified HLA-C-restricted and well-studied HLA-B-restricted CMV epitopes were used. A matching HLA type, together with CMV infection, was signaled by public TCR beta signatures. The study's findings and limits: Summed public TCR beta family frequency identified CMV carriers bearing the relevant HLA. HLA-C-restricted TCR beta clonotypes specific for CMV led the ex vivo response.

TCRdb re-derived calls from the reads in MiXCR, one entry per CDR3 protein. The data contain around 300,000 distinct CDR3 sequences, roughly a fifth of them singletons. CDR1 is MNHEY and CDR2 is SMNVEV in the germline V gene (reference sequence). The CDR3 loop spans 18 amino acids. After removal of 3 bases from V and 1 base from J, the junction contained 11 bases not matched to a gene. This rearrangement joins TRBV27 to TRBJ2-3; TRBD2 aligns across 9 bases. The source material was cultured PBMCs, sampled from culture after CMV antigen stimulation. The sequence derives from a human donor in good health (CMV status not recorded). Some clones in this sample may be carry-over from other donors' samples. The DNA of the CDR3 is TGTGCCAGCAGTTTTGGTATCCGTGGCGGGAGGGGCACAGATACGCAGTATTTT. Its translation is CASSFGIRGGRGTDTQYF.